The rows below give T cell receptor beta chains drawn from one sample of a study of CD8+ T cells in alopecia areata. Only in-frame clones appear in the TCRdb table, and some are missing; sequencing was by immunoSEQ multiplex PCR. This sample has over 150,000 clones; 45% to 70% occur once, and the top ten carry 4.9%. Sequencing was carried out using CD8+ T cells sorted from blood. All receptors come from a human donor in good health. CDR3s include the opening cysteine and the closing phenylalanine or tryptophan. Fields, in order: V gene, J gene, D gene, clone size, CDR3 DNA, CDR3 protein. D genes are given only for firm matches. Size tells how often a clone was seen (once, few, many) or the class of an expanded clone, and some rows leave it out.

V gene: TRBV13
J gene: TRBJ2-7
D gene: NA
clone size: NA
CDR3 DNA: TGTGCCAGCAGCTTAGGTGGATACGAGCAGTACTTC
CDR3 protein: CASSLGGYEQYF

V gene: TRBV11-2
J gene: TRBJ2-5
D gene: NA
clone size: NA
CDR3 DNA: TGTGCCAGCAGCTTGAGGGGGGACCAAGAGACCCAGTACTTC
CDR3 protein: CASSLRGDQETQYF

V gene: TRBV18
J gene: TRBJ1-1
D gene: NA
clone size: few
CDR3 DNA: TGTGCCAGCTCACCAGACAGTAACTCTCTCGAAGCTTTCTTT
CDR3 protein: CASSPDSNSLEAFF

V gene: TRBV19
J gene: TRBJ1-1
D gene: TRBD1
clone size: NA
CDR3 DNA: TGTGCCAGTAGTCCCGGGACAGCGAACACTGAAGCTTTCTTT
CDR3 protein: CASSPGTANTEAFF

V gene: TRBV27
J gene: TRBJ2-7
D gene: NA
clone size: few
CDR3 DNA: TGTGCCAGCAGTTCCGGGGGGCGGGAGCAGTACTTC
CDR3 protein: CASSSGGREQYF

V gene: TRBV5-1
J gene: TRBJ2-7
D gene: NA
clone size: few
CDR3 DNA: TGCGCCAGCAGCCCTGGGGGCCTAGACCCTCGCGAGCAGTACTTC
CDR3 protein: CASSPGGLDPREQYF

V gene: TRBV6-5
J gene: TRBJ2-1
D gene: NA
clone size: NA
CDR3 DNA: TGTGCCAGCAGTCTCGACAGCTACAATGAGCAGTTCTTC
CDR3 protein: CASSLDSYNEQFF

V gene: TRBV13
J gene: TRBJ2-7
D gene: NA
clone size: few
CDR3 DNA: TGTGCCAGCAGCTCGGGTTACGAGCAGTACTTC
CDR3 protein: CASSSGYEQYF

V gene: TRBV2
J gene: TRBJ2-1
D gene: NA
clone size: few
CDR3 DNA: TGTGCCAGCAGTGATTACAATGAGCAGTTCTTC
CDR3 protein: CASSDYNEQFF

V gene: TRBV29-1
J gene: TRBJ2-7
D gene: NA
clone size: NA
CDR3 DNA: TGCAGCGTAGCCGGGACACTTGTTTACGAGCAGTACTTC
CDR3 protein: CSVAGTLVYEQYF

V gene: TRBV5-1
J gene: TRBJ1-1
D gene: NA
clone size: NA
CDR3 DNA: TGCGCCAGCAGCTTCCGCACCGGGGAGGGTGAAGCTTTCTTT
CDR3 protein: CASSFRTGEGEAFF

V gene: TRBV7-9
J gene: TRBJ2-1
D gene: NA
clone size: few
CDR3 DNA: TGTGCCAGCAGCTTTGACCAGGGAGGCAATGAGCAGTTCTTC
CDR3 protein: CASSFDQGGNEQFF

V gene: TRBV29-1
J gene: TRBJ1-1
D gene: TRBD1
clone size: NA
CDR3 DNA: TGCAGCGTAGGCCAGGGGGCAGCTTTCTTT
CDR3 protein: CSVGQGAAFF

V gene: TRBV27
J gene: TRBJ2-7
D gene: TRBD1
clone size: many
CDR3 DNA: TGTGCCAGCAGTTTGGACAGGGATTTGGGTTACGAGCAGTACTTC
CDR3 protein: CASSLDRDLGYEQYF

V gene: TRBV7-2
J gene: TRBJ2-1
D gene: NA
clone size: NA
CDR3 DNA: TGTGCCAGCAGGGAAAGGATCGATGAGCAGTTCTTC
CDR3 protein: CASRERIDEQFF